This T cell receptor (beta chain) comes out of a study of radiotherapy plus CTLA-4 blockade in lung cancer. About the study: Objective responses occurred in 15% to 20% of patients; about 32% had disease control. General observations from the study: Blood-borne expansion of tumor-derived TCR clones followed radiotherapy plus ipilimumab. Reports identified early blood T cell clone dynamics, with interferon-beta, as the best response predictor.

Produced via immunoSEQ multiplex PCR; TCRdb's table is partial and in-frame only. This table holds 55,000 to 65,000 clones, around 76% found once. As regards this clone: Its antigen is undetermined.

Per the germline V gene, CDR1 is ENHRY and CDR2 is SYGVKD. The CDR3 has 15 amino acids. V dropped 0 bases and J dropped 2; count of bases not matched to a gene: 0. Lung cancer patients with chemo-refractory metastatic non-small-cell disease were given focal radiation plus CTLA-4 blockade with ipilimumab. The receptor's source is a human donor with non-small cell lung cancer who had a complete response to radiotherapy plus ipilimumab. The starting material was peripheral blood, obtained from a patient treated with radiotherapy plus ipilimumab. The gene calls are TRBV10-3 and TRBJ1-3; 8 nucleotides agree with TRBD1. The CDR3 sequence: CAISESTGAGNTIYF. The DNA for the CDR3 is TGTGCCATCAGTGAGTCGACAGGGGCTGGAAACACCATATATTTT.